This section outlines one TCR beta chain sequence together with its context. Its antigen is unknown. The data derive from a study of breast tumors, draining lymph nodes, adjacent tissues. The study's findings and limits: Compared with lymph nodes, tumors were less diverse; compared with nontumor tissue, more. Tumor T cell lymph node origin was a supported hypothesis, not proven. Luminal-like breast cancer showed significantly higher tumor–nontumor repertoire similarity than basal-like.

Axillary draining lymph nodes of breast cancer patients supplied the node samples. One entry per CDR3 protein results from TCRdb running MiXCR on the multiplex PCR reads. The table includes about 180,000 distinct CDR3 sequences, approximately 33% detected once. Looked up from germline, CDR1 is MNHEY and CDR2 is SMNVEV (reference sequence). The CDR3 totals 15 residues. The V end was cut by 0 bases, the J end by 2 bases, with 10 bases between. This rearrangement joins TRBV27 to TRBJ1-2; weak D call: TRBD1 (6 bases). Sequencing used axillary lymph node tissue. This receptor was taken from a female donor with breast cancer. Some clones in this sample may be carry-over from other donors' samples. The CDR3, as DNA: TGTGCCAGCAGTTTATCGGTACAGGGAAACTATGGCTACACCTTC. Protein: CASSLSVQGNYGYTF.